Shown below are 7 T cell receptor beta chains from a single sample sequenced in a study of response to subunit inactivated influenza vaccine (dated by TCRdb to between 2017 and 2018). The method behind the library was RT-PCR. Sequencing was performed on an Illumina HiSeq 2500. Using fastp at Q25 and MiXCR, TCRdb reprocessed the public reads and kept productive beta chains. Duplicate CDR3 protein sequences are folded into a single record with the most common DNA and genes. In this sample the table shows roughly 650,000 distinct CDR3 sequences, 14% of which occur a single time. The top ten hold less than 8.5% of the sample. The input for sequencing was PBMCs from blood, taken 14 to 15 days before vaccination. These receptors all stem from a man aged 50-59 years who received an inactivated influenza vaccine. Donor details come from another sample of the same person, matched by shared clones.

This clonotype turned up a few times. The chain links TRBV7-7 to TRBJ2-2; a possible D gene is TRBD1 (5 bases). Germline CDR1 reads SSHAT; CDR2 reads FNYEAQ (reference sequence). The CDR3 is 15 residues long. V lost 1 base, J lost 4 bases, and 10 bases lay in between. The CDR3 nucleotides read TGTGCCAGCAGCTTAGTGGCAGGGTTCACCGGGGAGCTGTTTTTT. Amino acids: CASSLVAGFTGELFF.

This rearrangement joins TRBV6-1 to TRBJ1-5, with no clear D. CDR3 length equals 15 residues. The V gene lost 4 bases and the J gene lost 0 bases, with 10 bases spanning the gap. The germline V gene encodes CDR1 MNHNS and CDR2 SASEGT. CDR3 in amino acids: CASSALDGSNQPQHF. The CDR3 bases are TGTGCCAGCAGTGCCTTGGACGGTAGCAATCAGCCCCAGCATTTT.

This chain links TRBV5-1 with TRBJ2-1; possibly TRBD1 or TRBD2 for D (5 bases each). The germline gives CDR1 SGHRS, CDR2 YFSETQ. V was pared by 5 bases and J by 9 bases, with 9 bases between. This CDR3 is built from 11 residues. CDR3 coding DNA: TGCGCCAGCAGGCTGGGGGTTGAGCAGTTCTTC. This encodes CASRLGVEQFF.

This clonotype has ten or more counts. This rearrangement joins TRBV18 to TRBJ2-7, with D uncertain. The germline V gene has CDR1 KGHSH and CDR2 LQKENI. V was trimmed by 2 bases and J by 4 bases, leaving 6 bases between them. The CDR3 sequence is 12 residues long. The CDR3 loop is CASSPAAYEQYF. CDR3 bases: TGTGCCAGCTCACCAGCGGCATACGAGCAGTACTTC.

The chain recombines TRBV6-5 with TRBJ2-1, with D unresolved. Germline-derived CDR1 and CDR2 are MNHEY and SVGAGI. The CDR3 spans 15 residues. Trimming took off 5 bases at V and 4 bases at J, with 15 bases between the two ends. CDR3 in amino acids: CASSPSTGGYNEQFF. In DNA, the CDR3 is TGTGCCAGCAGTCCCTCGACTGGCGGTTACAATGAGCAGTTCTTC.

This chain links TRBV2 with TRBJ2-2, with 8 bases identical to TRBD1. This CDR3 has 16 amino acids. Germline assignment: CDR1 SNHLY and CDR2 FYNNEI. J was trimmed by 1 base and V by 6 bases; bases with no gene match: 7. The CDR3 loop is CASSAWTGRNTGELFF. DNA for the CDR3: TGTGCCAGCAGCGCCTGGACAGGGAGGAACACCGGGGAGCTGTTTTTT.

This clonotype was seen a handful of times. The chain links TRBV4-1 to TRBJ2-1, with D tentatively TRBD2 (6 bases). CDR1 and CDR2 (germline): MGHRA, YSYEKL. CDR3 length: 13 amino acids. V lost 0 bases and J lost 10, with 10 bases in between. CDR3 DNA: TGCGCCAGCAGCCAAGAGCCCCGGGGGGAGCAGTTCTTC. This sequence encodes CASSQEPRGEQFF.